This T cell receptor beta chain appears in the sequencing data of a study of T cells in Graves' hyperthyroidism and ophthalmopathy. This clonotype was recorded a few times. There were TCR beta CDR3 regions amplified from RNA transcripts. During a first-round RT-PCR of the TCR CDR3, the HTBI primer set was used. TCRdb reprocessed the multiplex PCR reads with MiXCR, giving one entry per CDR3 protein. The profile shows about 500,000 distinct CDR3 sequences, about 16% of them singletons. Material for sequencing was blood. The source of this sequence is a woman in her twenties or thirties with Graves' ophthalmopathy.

This CDR3 is CASSKGLGRDTQYF. Here the CDR3 DNA reads TGTGCCAGCAGTAAGGGACTAGGAAGGGATACGCAGTATTTT. The chain links TRBV7-2 to TRBJ2-3, with 8 bases identical to TRBD2. This CDR3 has 14 residues. J lost 6 bases, V lost 6 bases, and 8 bases had no gene match. The germline gives CDR1 SGHTA, CDR2 FQGNSA.